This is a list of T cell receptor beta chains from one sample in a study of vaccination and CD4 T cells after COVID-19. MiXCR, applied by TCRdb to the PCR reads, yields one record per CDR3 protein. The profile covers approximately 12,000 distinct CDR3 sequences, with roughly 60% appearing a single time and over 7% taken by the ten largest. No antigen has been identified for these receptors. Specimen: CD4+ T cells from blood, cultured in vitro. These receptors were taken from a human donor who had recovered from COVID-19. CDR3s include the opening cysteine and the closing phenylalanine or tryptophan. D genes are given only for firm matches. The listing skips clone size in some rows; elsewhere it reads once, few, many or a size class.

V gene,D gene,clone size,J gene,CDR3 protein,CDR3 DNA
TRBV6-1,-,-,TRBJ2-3,CAISGGGQDTQYF,TGTGCCATCAGTGGGGGCGGACAAGATACGCAGTATTTT
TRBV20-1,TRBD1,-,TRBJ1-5,CSANRQGPEPQHF,TGCAGTGCTAACCGACAGGGTCCGGAGCCCCAGCATTTT
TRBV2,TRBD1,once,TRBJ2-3,CASRIDRVLGDTQYF,TGTGCCAGCAGGATTGACAGGGTGCTCGGAGATACGCAGTATTTT
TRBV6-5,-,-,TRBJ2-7,CASSYSRQDPSYEQYF,TGTGCCAGCAGTTACTCCCGACAGGACCCATCCTACGAGCAGTACTTC
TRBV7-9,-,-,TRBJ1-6,CASSLDPGTQNSPLHF,TGTGCCAGCAGCTTGGACCCCGGGACCCAAAATTCACCCCTCCACTTT
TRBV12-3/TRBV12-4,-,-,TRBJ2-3,CASSWVGGGTDTQYF,TGTGCCAGCAGTTGGGTAGGGGGGGGCACAGATACGCAGTATTTT
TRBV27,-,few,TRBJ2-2,CASSFNTGELFF,TGTGCCAGCAGTTTTAACACCGGGGAGCTGTTTTTT
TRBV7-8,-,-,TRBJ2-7,CASSLGRAYEQYF,TGTGCCAGCAGCTTAGGCCGCGCCTACGAGCAGTACTTC
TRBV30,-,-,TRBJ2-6,CAWSAGAGANVLTF,TGTGCCTGGAGCGCAGGGGCTGGGGCCAACGTCCTGACTTTC
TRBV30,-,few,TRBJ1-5,CAWDTYQPQHF,TGTGCCTGGGACACCTATCAGCCCCAGCATTTT
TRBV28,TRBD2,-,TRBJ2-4,CASSSLGLAGAAKNIQYF,TGTGCCAGCAGTTCTCTTGGACTAGCGGGAGCGGCCAAAAACATTCAGTACTTC
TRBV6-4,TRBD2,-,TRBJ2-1,CASSDSTSGSNEQFF,TGTGCCAGCAGTGACTCGACTAGCGGGAGCAATGAGCAGTTCTTC
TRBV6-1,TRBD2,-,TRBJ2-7,CASRTGTSGLYEQYF,TGTGCCAGCAGGACCGGGACTAGCGGGCTGTACGAGCAGTACTTC
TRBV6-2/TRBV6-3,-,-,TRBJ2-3,CASSYGRPGTDTQYF,TGTGCCAGCAGTTATGGCCGACCAGGCACAGATACGCAGTATTTT
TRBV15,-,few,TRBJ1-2,CATSRGRQVPNYGYTF,TGTGCCACCAGCAGAGGGAGGCAGGTCCCGAACTATGGCTACACCTTC
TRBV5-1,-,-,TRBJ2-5,CASSYDNLGTQETQYF,TGCGCCAGCAGCTACGACAATCTCGGCACCCAAGAGACCCAGTACTTC
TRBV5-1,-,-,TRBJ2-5,CASSFQAKRGALQETQYF,TGCGCCAGCAGCTTTCAGGCCAAAAGGGGGGCCCTTCAAGAGACCCAGTACTTC
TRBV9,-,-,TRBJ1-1,CASSVGAGMNTEAFF,TGTGCCAGCAGCGTAGGAGCAGGTATGAACACTGAAGCTTTCTTT
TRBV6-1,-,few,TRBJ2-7,CATGGSYEQYF,TGTGCCACTGGGGGCAGTTACGAGCAGTACTTC
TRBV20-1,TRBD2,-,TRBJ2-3,CSFSGSRGLRDTQYF,TGCAGTTTTAGCGGGAGTAGGGGTCTAAGAGATACGCAGTATTTT
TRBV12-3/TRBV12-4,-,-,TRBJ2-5,CASSLVGRGAGSQETQYF,TGTGCCAGCAGTTTAGTTGGCCGGGGGGCGGGAAGCCAAGAGACCCAGTACTTC
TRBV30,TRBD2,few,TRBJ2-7,CAWSLLGLAGVREQYF,TGTGCCTGGAGCCTCTTAGGCCTAGCGGGAGTACGGGAGCAGTACTTC
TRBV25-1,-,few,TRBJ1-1,CASSESRGTRMNTEAFF,TGTGCCAGCAGTGAGTCCAGGGGAACTCGCATGAACACTGAAGCTTTCTTT
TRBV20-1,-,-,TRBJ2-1,CSARDLGRVTEQFF,TGCAGTGCTAGAGATCTCGGCAGGGTGACTGAGCAGTTCTTC
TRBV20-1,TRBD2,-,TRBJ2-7,CSLAGNLYEQYF,TGCAGTCTAGCGGGAAACCTCTACGAGCAGTACTTC
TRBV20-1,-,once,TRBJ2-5,CSATNRGGKETQYF,TGCAGTGCTACAAACAGGGGGGGGAAAGAGACCCAGTACTTC
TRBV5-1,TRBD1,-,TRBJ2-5,CASSLTEGQIQETQYF,TGCGCCAGCAGCTTGACTGAGGGACAGATCCAAGAGACCCAGTACTTC
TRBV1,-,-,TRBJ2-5,CTSSQDSTGGEETQYF,TGCACCAGCAGCCAAGATTCGACGGGAGGGGAGGAGACCCAGTACTTC
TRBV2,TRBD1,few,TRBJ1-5,CASSGQGGRDQPQHF,TGTGCCAGCAGTGGACAGGGGGGGAGGGATCAGCCCCAGCATTTT
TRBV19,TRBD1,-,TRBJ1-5,CASSPRQGYNQPQHF,TGTGCCAGTAGTCCCAGACAGGGCTACAATCAGCCCCAGCATTTT
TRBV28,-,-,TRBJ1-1,CASERGGWAEAFF,TGTGCCAGCGAGAGAGGAGGCTGGGCTGAAGCTTTCTTT
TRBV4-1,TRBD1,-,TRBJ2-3,CASSQYDRGRADTQYF,TGCGCCAGCAGCCAATACGACAGGGGTAGGGCAGATACGCAGTATTTT
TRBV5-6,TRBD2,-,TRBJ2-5,CASSPPSGKYQETQYF,TGTGCCAGCAGCCCCCCTAGCGGGAAGTACCAAGAGACCCAGTACTTC
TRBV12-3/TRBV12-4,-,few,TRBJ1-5,CASSLLFQPQHF,TGTGCCAGCAGTTTATTGTTTCAGCCCCAGCATTTT
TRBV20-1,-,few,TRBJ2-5,CSARPAETQYF,TGCAGTGCTAGACCTGCAGAGACCCAGTACTTC
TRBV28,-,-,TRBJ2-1,CASSLEGVEGHYEQFF,TGTGCCAGCAGTTTAGAGGGGGTAGAAGGGCATTATGAGCAGTTCTTC
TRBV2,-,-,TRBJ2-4,CASSEGLADVQYF,TGTGCCAGCAGTGAAGGGCTAGCAGATGTTCAGTACTTC
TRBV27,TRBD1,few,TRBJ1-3,CASSLYRGAGNTIYF,TGTGCCAGCAGTTTGTACAGGGGAGCTGGAAACACCATATATTTT
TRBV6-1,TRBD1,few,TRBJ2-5,CASSRDRGGETQYF,TGTGCCAGCAGTCGGGACAGGGGGGGCGAGACCCAGTACTTC
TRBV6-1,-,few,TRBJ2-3,CASSAGVADTQYF,TGTGCCAGCAGCGCCGGGGTCGCAGATACGCAGTATTTT
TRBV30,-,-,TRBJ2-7,CAWSPLGVRYEQYF,TGTGCCTGGAGTCCCCTGGGGGTACGCTACGAGCAGTACTTC
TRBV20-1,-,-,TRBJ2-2,CSASWGSDGTGELFF,TGCAGTGCTAGTTGGGGGAGCGATGGCACCGGGGAGCTGTTTTTT
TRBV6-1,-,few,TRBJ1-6,CAGQSSYNSPLHF,TGTGCCGGACAGAGCTCCTATAATTCACCCCTCCACTTT
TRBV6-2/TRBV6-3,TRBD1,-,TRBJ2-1,CASRTGGNEQFF,TGTGCCAGCAGGACAGGGGGCAATGAGCAGTTCTTC
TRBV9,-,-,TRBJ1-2,CASSGQPGEGYTF,TGTGCCAGCAGCGGACAACCGGGCGAGGGCTACACCTTC
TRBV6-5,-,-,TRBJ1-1,CASSYSPGTGPGNTEAFF,TGTGCCAGCAGTTACTCTCCGGGGACGGGTCCGGGGAACACTGAAGCTTTCTTT
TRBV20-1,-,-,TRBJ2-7,CSATEGRGLYEQYF,TGCAGTGCTACCGAAGGTCGGGGTCTCTACGAGCAGTACTTC
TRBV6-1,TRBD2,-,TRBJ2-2,CASRLVGGDTGELFF,TGTGCCAGCAGGCTGGTGGGAGGGGACACCGGGGAGCTGTTTTTT
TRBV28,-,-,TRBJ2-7,CASRSWGYEQYF,TGTGCCAGCAGGTCATGGGGCTACGAGCAGTACTTC
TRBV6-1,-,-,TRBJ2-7,CASSEAPGNYEQYF,TGTGCCAGCAGTGAAGCGCCGGGCAACTACGAGCAGTACTTC
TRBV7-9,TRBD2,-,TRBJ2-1,CASSLQREAYNEQFF,TGTGCCAGCAGCTTACAGCGGGAGGCCTACAATGAGCAGTTCTTC
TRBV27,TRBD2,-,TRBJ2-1,CASSSPGLAGPRGQFF,TGTGCCAGCAGTTCTCCGGGACTAGCGGGGCCCCGGGGGCAGTTCTTC
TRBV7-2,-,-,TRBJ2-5,CASSLGGGTETQYF,TGTGCCAGCAGCTTAGGGGGTGGGACAGAGACCCAGTACTTC
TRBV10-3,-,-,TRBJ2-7,CAIAAAYEQYF,TGTGCCATCGCCGCGGCCTACGAGCAGTACTTC
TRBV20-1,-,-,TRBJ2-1,CSARDRRVHYNEQFF,TGCAGTGCTAGAGATCGAAGGGTACACTACAATGAGCAGTTCTTC
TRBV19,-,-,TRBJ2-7,CASRSTATAYEQYF,TGTGCCAGTAGAAGCACAGCGACAGCCTACGAGCAGTACTTC
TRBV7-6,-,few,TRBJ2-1,CASSPWGTEQFF,TGTGCCAGCAGCCCCTGGGGCACTGAGCAGTTCTTC
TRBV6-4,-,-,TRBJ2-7,CASSDSPEFNYEQYF,TGTGCCAGCAGTGACTCCCCGGAATTCAACTACGAGCAGTACTTC
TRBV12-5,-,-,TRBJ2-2,CASGLGGELFF,TGTGCTAGTGGTTTGGGCGGGGAGCTGTTTTTT
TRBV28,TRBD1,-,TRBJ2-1,CASSLGDRVELYNEQFF,TGTGCCAGCAGTTTAGGTGACAGGGTAGAGCTATACAATGAGCAGTTCTTC